This TCR beta chain was retrieved from a study of response to subunit inactivated influenza vaccine. Findings of the study overall: The authors offered the suggestion that each seasonal influenza vaccination recruits few new T cells.

The CDR3 totals 14 residues. V trimming: 4 bases; J trimming: 2 bases; junction bases outside the gene matches: 7. Germline CDR1 reads SQVTM; CDR2 reads ANQGSEA. On this clonotype: Its antigen is unidentified.

Via MiXCR, TCRdb re-called the RT-PCR reads, giving one row per CDR3 protein. The sample carries some 800,000 distinct CDR3 sequences, 21% recorded once. The chain uses TRBV29-1 and TRBJ2-7, with TRBD2 matching 8 bases. The sequence was obtained from a man aged 45-65 years who received an inactivated influenza vaccine. Sample: PBMCs from blood, taken 5 days after vaccination. CDR3 in DNA: TGCAGCGTTGTCATCAGCGGGAGCCCCTACGAGCAGTACTTC. Translated: CSVVISGSPYEQYF.